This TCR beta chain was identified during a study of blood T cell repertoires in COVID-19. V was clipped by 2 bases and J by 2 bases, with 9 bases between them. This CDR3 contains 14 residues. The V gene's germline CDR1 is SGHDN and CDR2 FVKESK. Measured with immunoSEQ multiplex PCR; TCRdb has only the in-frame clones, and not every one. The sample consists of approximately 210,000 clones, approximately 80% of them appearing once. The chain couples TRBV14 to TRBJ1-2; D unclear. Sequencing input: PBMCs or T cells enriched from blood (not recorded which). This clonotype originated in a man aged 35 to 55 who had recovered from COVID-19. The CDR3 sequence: CASSQTERNYGYTF. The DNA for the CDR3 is TGTGCCAGCAGCCAAACCGAACGGAACTATGGCTACACCTTC.